These 30 T cell receptor beta chains were all obtained from the same sample, sequenced in a study of regulatory T cells in long-lasting Graves disease. In building TCR beta libraries, iRepertoire HTBI primers were used together with Arm-PCR of CDR3 regions. TCRdb fed the multiplex PCR reads into MiXCR, producing one record per CDR3 protein. Seen here are 300,000 to 400,000 distinct CDR3 sequences, around 15% observed once, and the top ten hold 20% to 25%. Time point: newly diagnosed GD, antithyroid drugs for less than 3 months. PBMCs were the source of the RNA used for TCR sequencing. Sequencing was performed on peripheral blood mononuclear cells (PBMCs), taken at new diagnosis, from a patient treated with antithyroid drugs. Receptor source: a female donor with Graves disease.

At least ten counts were recorded for this clonotype. The chain carries TRBV12-3 or TRBV12-4 and TRBJ1-2, with a possible D match to TRBD1 (6 bases). CDR3 length: 11 amino acids. V lost 6 bases, J lost 7 bases, and 9 bases lay in between. In DNA form, the CDR3 reads TGTGCCAGCAGCCAGGGGTTTGGCTACACCTTC. Encoded protein: CASSQGFGYTF.

At least ten counts were recorded for this clonotype. J is TRBJ1-2 and V is TRBV30, with D hard to call. Trimming removed 2 bases from V and 8 bases from J, with 12 bases in between. Germline CDR1 is GTSNPN and CDR2 is SVGIG (reference sequence). This CDR3 is built from 12 residues. CDR3 loop: CAWSRDTQGYTF. CDR3 nucleotides: TGTGCCTGGAGTCGGGATACACAGGGCTACACCTTC.

This clonotype was recorded at least ten times. The V call is TRBV6-2 or TRBV6-3, the J call TRBJ2-7, with 7 nucleotides matching TRBD2. The junction had 9 bases not matched to a gene; V was cut back by 6 bases and J by 7 bases. The germline CDR1 and CDR2 sequences are MNHEY and SVGEGT. CDR3 size: 13 residues. The CDR3 sequence is CASSTGDYGEQYF. CDR3 coding DNA: TGTGCCAGCAGCACCGGGGACTATGGGGAGCAGTACTTC.

Ten or more counts support this clonotype. The chain recombines TRBV2 with TRBJ2-7; 8 positions match TRBD1. Trimming removed 1 base from V and 5 bases from J; junction bases left unmatched: 4. Germline CDR1 SNHLY, CDR2 FYNNEI. The CDR3 spans 14 residues. The CDR3 DNA reads TGTGCCAGCAGTGAAGGGACAGGGTTCCACGAGCAGTACTTC. Translation gives CASSEGTGFHEQYF.

This clonotype occurred many times. The chain joins TRBV7-2 to TRBJ2-5; D possibly corresponds to TRBD2 (6 bases). The CDR3 is 16 amino acids. The ends were cut back, 0 bases at V and 5 bases at J, with 16 bases in the middle. Looked up from germline, CDR1 is SGHTA and CDR2 is FQGNSA. The CDR3 is CASSLAGSQRAETQYF. The DNA of the CDR3 is TGTGCCAGCAGCTTAGCGGGCAGCCAGCGGGCGGAGACCCAGTACTTC.

This clonotype has ten or more counts. The chain couples TRBV28 to TRBJ1-5; no clear D. Germline V gene lookup returns CDR1 MDHEN and CDR2 SYDVKM. Deletions cut 5 bases from V and 9 bases from J, with 23 bases between. The CDR3 is 16 amino acids. The CDR3 here is CASSLSSRAPFLPQHF. CDR3 nucleotide sequence: TGTGCCAGCAGTCTATCCTCCCGGGCCCCTTTTCTGCCCCAGCATTTT.

The V gene is TRBV4-2, the J gene TRBJ2-2; D gene ambiguous. Germline lookup yields CDR1 LGHNA and CDR2 YNFKEQ. The CDR3 sequence is 16 residues long. Deletions cut 1 base from V and 0 bases from J, with 9 bases between. CDR3 bases: TGTGCCAGCAGCCAAGCCTCCGGCACGAACACCGGGGAGCTGTTTTTT. Its protein product is CASSQASGTNTGELFF.

This clonotype was counted many times. The chain is built from TRBV28 and TRBJ2-1, with TRBD2 matching 8 bases. The V gene's germline CDR1 is MDHEN and CDR2 SYDVKM. Trimming at V came to 6 bases and at J to 15 bases, leaving 19 bases not matched to a gene. The CDR3 totals 15 residues. As DNA, the CDR3 is TGTGCCAGCAGAGGAACTAGCGGAGGCGTAAGCAGGAGGTTCTTC. This sequence encodes CASRGTSGGVSRRFF.

The sample holds many counts of this clonotype. The chain uses TRBV7-2 and TRBJ2-1, with 7 bases matching TRBD2. The V segment lost 4 bases and the J segment 6 bases; nucleotides outside the gene matches: 3. The CDR3 consists of 13 residues. Germline CDR1 reads SGHTA; CDR2 reads FQGNSA. CDR3 DNA: TGTGCCAGCAGCTCGGGACTAACCAATGAGCAGTTCTTC. It translates to CASSSGLTNEQFF.

This clonotype occurred many times. The V gene is TRBV12-3 or TRBV12-4, the J gene TRBJ2-1; TRBD1 matches 11 bases. V was clipped by 3 bases and J by 0 bases; unmatched bases: 10. The CDR3 spans 19 residues. The CDR3 here is CASSFSWTGGLSSYNEQFF. The CDR3 region has the DNA TGTGCCAGCAGTTTTTCTTGGACAGGGGGCCTGAGCTCCTACAATGAGCAGTTCTTC.

This clonotype was seen many times. The rearrangement uses TRBV5-1 and TRBJ1-1; D is possibly TRBD1 (6 bases). Per the germline V gene, CDR1 is SGHRS and CDR2 is YFSETQ. The CDR3 is 15 residues long. V lost 6 bases and J lost 6, with 21 bases in between. The CDR3 DNA is TGCGCCAGCAAGTGGGGGGGCACCAACCGCCCTGAAGCTTTCTTT. It codes for CASKWGGTNRPEAFF.

This clonotype came up a few times. This chain joins TRBV28 and TRBJ2-5; D uncertain. Germline values: CDR1 MDHEN, CDR2 SYDVKM. The CDR3 consists of 15 residues. The V end lost 4 bases, the J end lost 0 bases, and 12 bases lay between the germline ends. CDR3 DNA: TGTGCCAGCAGTTCCCCCGACAAGTACCAAGAGACCCAGTACTTC. Translated: CASSSPDKYQETQYF.

This chain links TRBV27 with TRBJ1-5; TRBD1 aligns across 8 bases. The length of the CDR3 is 14 residues. In germline, CDR1 is MNHEY, CDR2 SMNVEV (reference sequence). With 7 bases clipped from V and 6 bases from J, the junction kept 8 bases outside the gene matches. This chain's CDR3 is CASISQGAGQPQHF. As DNA, the CDR3 is TGTGCCAGCATTTCGCAGGGGGCTGGTCAGCCCCAGCATTTT.

In regard to this clonotype: This sequence may be a read error, since a much larger clone differs from it by one base. This chain connects TRBV7-2 to TRBJ2-6, with 8 bases matching TRBD1. This CDR3 spans 18 amino acids. CDR1 and CDR2 (germline): SGHTA, FQGNSA. For the CDR3, the DNA is TGTGCCAGCAAGAGACCCGAGCAGGGGGCCGCAGGGGCCAGCGTCCTGACTTTC. Its translation: CASKRPEQGAAGASVLTF.

This clonotype was observed a few times. The chain couples TRBV3-1 to TRBJ2-2, with 7 bases aligning to TRBD2. The CDR3 runs 16 residues. Germline trimming cut 6 bases from V and 2 bases from J; bases unmatched to any gene: 9. In germline, CDR1 is LGHDT, CDR2 YNNKEL (reference sequence). CDR3 sequence: CASRGSWGGNTGELFF. In nucleotides, the CDR3 is TGTGCCAGCAGGGGGTCCTGGGGGGGAAACACCGGGGAGCTGTTTTTT.

This clonotype has only a few counts. This sequence joins TRBV18 and TRBJ2-7; 9 bases are a match to TRBD1. The CDR3 length is 14 residues. V lost 3 bases to trimming and J lost 6 bases; unmatched junction nucleotides: 6. Germline V lookup: CDR1 KGHSH, CDR2 LQKENI. CDR3 in DNA: TGTGCCAGCTCACCGGGACAGGGAGAACGCGAGCAGTACTTC. Its protein product is CASSPGQGEREQYF.

This clonotype was seen at least ten times. The chain carries TRBV12-3 or TRBV12-4 and TRBJ1-2; a weak D match, TRBD1 (6 bases). The CDR3 is 14 residues long. V lost 5 bases and J 2 bases, leaving 12 bases between the germline ends. In nucleotides, the CDR3 is TGTGCCAGCAGTCTCCATCAGGGGAACTATGGCTACACCTTC. It codes for CASSLHQGNYGYTF.

In this sample, this clonotype turned up many times. This rearrangement joins TRBV29-1 to TRBJ2-3; 10 bases map to TRBD2. J was trimmed by 4 bases and V by 1 base; bases with no gene match: 5. Germline CDR1 reads SQVTM; CDR2 reads ANQGSEA. This CDR3 spans 15 amino acids. CDR3: CSVEVLAGVPDTQYF. In DNA, the CDR3 is TGCAGCGTTGAAGTCCTAGCGGGAGTACCAGATACGCAGTATTTT.

This clonotype was observed many times. The chain uses TRBV29-1 and TRBJ2-2, with a tentative D call TRBD2 (5 bases). Trimming removed 4 bases at V and 3 bases at J, with 15 bases between. Germline-derived CDR1 and CDR2 are SQVTM and ANQGSEA. CDR3 length: 15 amino acids. DNA for the CDR3: TGCAGCGTTGCCCGTCTACGAGCGGACACCGGGGAGCTGTTTTTT. Amino acid sequence: CSVARLRADTGELFF.

V is TRBV11-2 and J is TRBJ2-2; D is uncertain. The CDR3 consists of 12 residues. The germline CDR1 and CDR2 sequences are SGHAT and FQNNGV. V was clipped by 3 bases and J by 6 bases, with 5 bases between them. The CDR3 sequence: CASSFPPGELFF. CDR3 bases: TGTGCCAGCAGCTTCCCACCCGGGGAGCTGTTTTTT.

The table lists this clonotype with many counts. V and J are TRBV2 and TRBJ2-3, with 8 positions matching TRBD2. V lost 3 bases to trimming and J lost 4 bases; unmatched junction nucleotides: 6. Germline V lookup: CDR1 SNHLY, CDR2 FYNNEI. This CDR3 is 15 amino acids long. The CDR3 sequence is CASSEGLAGADTQYF. The CDR3 DNA is TGTGCCAGCAGTGAGGGCCTAGCGGGTGCAGATACGCAGTATTTT.

In DNA form, the CDR3 reads TGCAGCGTAGTGGACAGTTTGAACACTGAAGCTTTCTTT. It specifies CSVVDSLNTEAFF. The V call is TRBV29-1, the J call TRBJ1-1; perhaps TRBD1 as D (6 bases). Germline values: CDR1 SQVTM, CDR2 ANQGSEA. The CDR3 extends over 13 amino acids. V was clipped by 6 bases and J by 0 bases, with 11 bases between them.

There are many counts of this clonotype. The J gene is TRBJ2-1, the V gene TRBV7-2; TRBD1 agrees at 9 bases. The CDR3 contains 17 residues. The germline gives CDR1 SGHTA, CDR2 FQGNSA. V was clipped by 1 base and J by 5 bases; unmatched bases: 9. CDR3: CASSLVPDRGGDNEQFF. CDR3 in DNA: TGTGCCAGCAGCTTAGTCCCGGACAGGGGTGGGGACAATGAGCAGTTCTTC.

This clonotype occurred a few times. The rearrangement joins TRBV4-1 to TRBJ2-1; no definite D call. Trimming shortened V by 5 bases and J by 0 bases, and 14 bases separated the two germline ends. In germline, CDR1 is MGHRA, CDR2 YSYEKL. The CDR3 runs to 16 residues. CDR3 sequence (DNA): TGCGCCAGCAGCGCCCCAGGAAGGAGCTCCTACAATGAGCAGTTCTTC. Translating gives CASSAPGRSSYNEQFF.

This clonotype occurred a few times. The genes are TRBV4-1 and TRBJ2-7; TRBD2 agrees at 7 bases. V gave up 0 bases and J gave up 3 bases; unmatched junction bases: 5. CDR1 MGHRA and CDR2 YSYEKL come from the germline V gene. The CDR3 totals 15 residues. CDR3 sequence (DNA): TGCGCCAGCAGCCAAGATCTTGGGGGGGTCTACGAGCAGTACTTC. It encodes CASSQDLGGVYEQYF.

This clonotype was counted at least ten times. The chain couples TRBV12-3 or TRBV12-4 to TRBJ1-1; no clear D. V was shortened by 5 bases and J by 7 bases, with 14 bases between the two germline ends. CDR3 length: 13 amino acids. As DNA, the CDR3 is TGTGCCAGCAGTCCCAGAATGGGAAGTGAAGCTTTCTTT. As protein: CASSPRMGSEAFF.

This clonotype was detected ten times or more. This CDR3 is CASSRTGGQGNEQFF. The CDR3 nucleotides read TGTGCCAGCAGTCGGACAGGGGGCCAAGGGAATGAGCAGTTCTTC. The chain uses TRBV6-1 and TRBJ2-1; 11 nucleotides match TRBD1. After removal of 5 bases from V and 7 bases from J, the junction contained 7 bases not matched to a gene. The CDR3 is 15 residues long. Germline-derived CDR1 and CDR2 are MNHNS and SASEGT.

Written as DNA, the CDR3 is TGTGCCAGCAGCTTTTATACCGAGAAGTACTATGGCTACACCTTC. Translating gives CASSFYTEKYYGYTF. The chain combines TRBV5-4 with TRBJ1-2; D is unclear. This CDR3 is built from 15 residues. Per the germline V gene, CDR1 is SGHNT and CDR2 is YYREEE (reference sequence). Trimming left V 2 bases short and J 3 bases short, with 14 bases between.

This clonotype appeared many times. The V and J genes are TRBV12-3 or TRBV12-4 and TRBJ1-1; tentatively, D is TRBD1 (5 bases). The CDR3 is made up of 13 amino acids. Trimming removed 6 bases at V and 1 base at J, with 9 bases between. This chain's CDR3 is CASSATANTEAFF. CDR3 in DNA: TGTGCCAGCAGCGCGACAGCGAACACTGAAGCTTTCTTT.

In this sample, this clonotype turned up a few times. The chain uses TRBV7-9 and TRBJ1-2; TRBD1 might be the D (6 bases). CDR1 is SEHNR and CDR2 is FQNEAQ in the germline V gene (reference sequence). V was cut by 3 bases and J by 4 bases, with 18 bases left in between. The CDR3 has 16 residues. The CDR3 sequence is CASSFGHRVVSYGYTF. DNA for the CDR3: TGTGCCAGCAGCTTTGGGCACAGGGTAGTATCCTATGGCTACACCTTC.